The TCR beta chain under discussion was sequenced for a study of response to subunit inactivated influenza vaccine. Regarding the study as a whole: Each seasonal flu vaccination may recruit only limited new T cells, authors suggested.

Germline V lookup: CDR1 DFQATT, CDR2 SNEGSKA (reference sequence). This CDR3 is 14 amino acids long. V was clipped by 3 bases and J by 4 bases, with 13 bases between them. TCRdb processed the RT-PCR reads anew with MiXCR; each CDR3 protein has one entry. The sample shows about 500,000 distinct CDR3 sequences, 16% of them seen only once. Concerning this clonotype itself: Its antigen is unidentified.

The sample was CD4+ T cells sorted from PBMCs, taken roughly 24 months after vaccination. The source of this sequence is a man aged 50 to 69 who received an inactivated influenza vaccine. The rearrangement links TRBV20-1 to TRBJ1-5; D is possibly TRBD1 (6 bases). In nucleotides, the CDR3 is TGCAGTGCTAGTGGACCACAGGGTAATCAGCCCCAGCATTTT. The encoded protein is CSASGPQGNQPQHF.